Included here is one T cell receptor (beta chain) sequence, with context. This table comes from immunoSEQ multiplex PCR, and its TCRdb copy is limited to in-frame clones, with some not included. The data contain more than 60,000 clones, 88% of them seen just once; the ten biggest clones take up about 21%. This entry belongs to a study of blood T cell repertoires in COVID-19. Germline CDR1 reads MNHNY; CDR2 reads SVGAGI (reference sequence). The CDR3 covers 14 residues. The trim removed 7 bases at V and 2 bases at J, leaving 4 bases unmatched. The sequenced sample consisted of peripheral blood. J is TRBJ2-7 and V is TRBV6-6, with TRBD2 matching 11 bases. The sequence derives from a woman aged 45 to 65 with active or convalescent COVID-19. The CDR3: CASTQGLAAYEQYF. CDR3 bases: TGTGCCAGCACTCAGGGACTAGCGGCCTACGAGCAGTACTTC.